The subject of this entry is one T cell receptor (beta chain). The antigen is not known. The sample comes from a study of CD8 T cells in ankylosing spondylitis. Study-wide results and caveats: Seemingly distinctive of ankylosing spondylitis blood was a TCR beta motif formed by eight highly homologous variants.

Quantitative molecular-barcoded 5'-RACE generated the TCR beta libraries. One entry per CDR3 protein, called by TCRdb with MiXCR from the 5' RACE reads. The sample carries roughly 260,000 distinct CDR3 sequences, around 19% recorded once. The TCR was taken from a male donor with ankylosing spondylitis or in good health (not recorded which). Material for sequencing was blood, either unsorted or a sorted T cell fraction (not recorded which).

DNA of the CDR3: TGCGCCAGCAGCTACCTGACTAGCGGGAGGGCCAATGAGCAGTTCTTC. Protein: CASSYLTSGRANEQFF. The chain employs TRBV5-1 and TRBJ2-1, with TRBD2 matching 14 bases. Trimming took 3 bases from V and 6 from J; bases not matched to a gene: 5. Germline-derived CDR1 and CDR2 are SGHRS and YFSETQ. The CDR3 is made up of 16 amino acids.